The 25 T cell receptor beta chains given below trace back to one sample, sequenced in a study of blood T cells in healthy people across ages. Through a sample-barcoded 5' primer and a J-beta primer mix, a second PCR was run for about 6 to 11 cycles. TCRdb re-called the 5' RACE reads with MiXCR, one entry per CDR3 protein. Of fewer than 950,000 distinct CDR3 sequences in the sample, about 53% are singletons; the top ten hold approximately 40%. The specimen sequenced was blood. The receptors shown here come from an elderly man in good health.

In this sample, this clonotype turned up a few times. DNA for the CDR3: TGTGCCAGCAGCTTATCCAGGGCGGGCGACGAGCAGTACTTC. Residues: CASSLSRAGDEQYF. The chain joins TRBV7-3 to TRBJ2-7, with D perhaps TRBD1 or TRBD2 (5 bases each). Germline V gene lookup returns CDR1 SGHTA and CDR2 FQGTGA. The CDR3 has 14 amino acids. V shed 2 bases and J shed 5 bases, with 13 bases lying between them.

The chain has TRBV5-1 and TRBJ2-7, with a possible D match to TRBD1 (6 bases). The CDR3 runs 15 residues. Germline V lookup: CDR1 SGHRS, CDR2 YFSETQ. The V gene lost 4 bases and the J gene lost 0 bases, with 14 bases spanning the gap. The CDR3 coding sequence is TGCGCCAGCAGCGTGGTAGGACAGCTCTCCTACGAGCAGTACTTC. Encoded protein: CASSVVGQLSYEQYF.

The CDR3 DNA reads TGTGCCAGCAGCTTAATGGGCGGGGGGGTATTGAACACTGAAGCTTTCTTT. Protein sequence: CASSLMGGGVLNTEAFF. The V call is TRBV7-2, the J call TRBJ1-1, with D possibly TRBD1 on 5 matching bases. The CDR3 runs to 17 residues. Germline V CDR1 and CDR2: SGHTA, FQGNSA. Between the trimmed V and J ends, which lost 2 bases and 0 bases, there was a span of 16 bases.

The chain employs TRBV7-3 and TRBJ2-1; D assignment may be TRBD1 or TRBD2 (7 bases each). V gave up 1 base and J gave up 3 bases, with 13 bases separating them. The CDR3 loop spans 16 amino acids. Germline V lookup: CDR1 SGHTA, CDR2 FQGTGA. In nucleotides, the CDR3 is TGTGCCAGCAGCTTAAGGGGAGGGGGCATCTACAATGAGCAGTTCTTC. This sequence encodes CASSLRGGGIYNEQFF.

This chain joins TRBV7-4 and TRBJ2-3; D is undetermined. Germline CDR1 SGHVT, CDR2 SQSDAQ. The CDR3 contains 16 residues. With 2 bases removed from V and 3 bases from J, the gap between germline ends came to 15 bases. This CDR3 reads CASSLPRRPPTDTQYF. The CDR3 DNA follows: TGTGCCAGCAGCTTACCGCGGCGCCCCCCAACAGATACGCAGTATTTT.

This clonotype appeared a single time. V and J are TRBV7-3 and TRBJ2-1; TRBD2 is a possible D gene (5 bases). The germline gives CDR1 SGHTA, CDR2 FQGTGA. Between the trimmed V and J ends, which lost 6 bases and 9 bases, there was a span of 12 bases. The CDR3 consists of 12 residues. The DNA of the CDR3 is TGTGCCAGCAGTGTCGGGAAGGGTGAGCAGTTCTTC. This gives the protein CASSVGKGEQFF. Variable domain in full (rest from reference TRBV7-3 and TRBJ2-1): GAGVSQTPSNKVTEKGKYVELRCDPISGHTALYWYRQSLGQGPEFLIYFQGTGAADDSGLPNDRFFAVRPEGSVSTLKIQRTERGDSAVYLCASSVGKGEQFFGPGTRLTVL.

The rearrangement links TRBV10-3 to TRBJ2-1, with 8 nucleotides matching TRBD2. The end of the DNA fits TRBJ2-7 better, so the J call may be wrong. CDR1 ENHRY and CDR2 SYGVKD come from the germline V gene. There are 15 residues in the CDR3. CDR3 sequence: CAAGGWAGGTYEQYF. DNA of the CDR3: TGTGCCGCAGGAGGGTGGGCGGGAGGTACCTACGAGCAGTACTTC.

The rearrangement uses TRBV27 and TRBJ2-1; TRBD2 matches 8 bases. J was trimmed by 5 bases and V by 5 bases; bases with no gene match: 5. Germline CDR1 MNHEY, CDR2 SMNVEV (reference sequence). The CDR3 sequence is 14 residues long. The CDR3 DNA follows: TGTGCCAGCAGTGCAGGGACTAGGAACAATGAGCAGTTCTTC. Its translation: CASSAGTRNNEQFF.

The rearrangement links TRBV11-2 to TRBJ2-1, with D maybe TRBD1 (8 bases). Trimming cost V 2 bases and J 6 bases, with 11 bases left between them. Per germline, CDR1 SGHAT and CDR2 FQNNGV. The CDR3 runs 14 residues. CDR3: CASSLNRGGNEQFF. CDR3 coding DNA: TGTGCCAGCAGCTTAAACAGGGGGGGCAATGAGCAGTTCTTC.

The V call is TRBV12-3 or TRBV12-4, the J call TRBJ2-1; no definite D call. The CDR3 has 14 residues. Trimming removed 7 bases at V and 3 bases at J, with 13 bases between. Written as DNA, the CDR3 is TGTGCCAGCACCAACCCCGGCAACTACAATGAGCAGTTCTTC. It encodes CASTNPGNYNEQFF.

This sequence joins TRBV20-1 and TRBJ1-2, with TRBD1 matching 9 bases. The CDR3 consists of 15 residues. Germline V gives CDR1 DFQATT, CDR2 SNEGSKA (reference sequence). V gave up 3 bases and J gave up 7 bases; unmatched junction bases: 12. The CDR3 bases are TGCAGTGCTAGTAGGAGGGACAGGGAAATCGGTGGCTACACCTTC. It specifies CSASRRDREIGGYTF.

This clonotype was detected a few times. This CDR3 reads CASGYRDRGDTQYF. The CDR3 DNA sequence: TGTGCCAGCGGATACAGGGATCGGGGAGATACGCAGTATTTT. The chain employs TRBV11-2 and TRBJ2-3; D perhaps matches TRBD1 (6 bases). Trimming stripped 8 bases from V and 5 bases from J, with 17 bases between. Germline assignment: CDR1 SGHAT and CDR2 FQNNGV. This CDR3 has 14 residues. Supplemented by reference TRBV11-2 and TRBJ2-3, the full variable domain reads EAGVAQSPRYKIIEKRQSVAFWCNPISGHATLYWYQQILGQGPKLLIQFQNNGVVDDSQLPKDRFSAERLKGVDSTLKIQPAKLEDSAVYLCASGYRDRGDTQYFGPGTRLTVL.

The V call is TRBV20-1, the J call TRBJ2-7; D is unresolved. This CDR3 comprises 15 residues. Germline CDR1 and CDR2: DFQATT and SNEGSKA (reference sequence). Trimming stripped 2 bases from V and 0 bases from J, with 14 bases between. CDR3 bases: TGCAGTGCTAGACCGAGCCCGATATTCTCCTACGAGCAGTACTTC. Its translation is CSARPSPIFSYEQYF.

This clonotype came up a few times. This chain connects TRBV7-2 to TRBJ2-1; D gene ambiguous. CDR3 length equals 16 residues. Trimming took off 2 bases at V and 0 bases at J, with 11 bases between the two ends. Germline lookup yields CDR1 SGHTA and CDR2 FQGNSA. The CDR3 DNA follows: TGTGCCAGCAGCTTAACGGTACCTAGCTCCTACAATGAGCAGTTCTTC. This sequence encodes CASSLTVPSSYNEQFF.

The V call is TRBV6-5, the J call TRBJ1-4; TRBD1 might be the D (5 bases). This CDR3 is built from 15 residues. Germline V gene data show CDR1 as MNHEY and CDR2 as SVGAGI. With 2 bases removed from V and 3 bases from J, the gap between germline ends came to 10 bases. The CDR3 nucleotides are TGTGCCAGCAGTTACCAGGGCAACTCTAATGAAAAACTGTTTTTT. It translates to CASSYQGNSNEKLFF.

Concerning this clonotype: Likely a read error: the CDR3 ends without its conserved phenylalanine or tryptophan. CDR3 region: CASSLTSGTDTQYS. In nucleotides, the CDR3 is TGTGCCAGCAGTTTGACAAGCGGAACAGATACGCAGTATTCT. J is TRBJ2-3 and V is TRBV12-3 or TRBV12-4; tentative D call: TRBD2 (5 bases). V was cut by 3 bases and J by 3 bases, with 10 bases left in between. The CDR3 consists of 14 residues.

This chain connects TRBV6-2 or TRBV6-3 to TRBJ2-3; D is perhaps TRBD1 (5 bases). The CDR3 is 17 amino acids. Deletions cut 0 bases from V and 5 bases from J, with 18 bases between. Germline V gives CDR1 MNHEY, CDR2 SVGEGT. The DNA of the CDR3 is TGTGCCAGCAGTTACTCCCGAGCAGGGATCAGTGAAGATACGCAGTATTTT. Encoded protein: CASSYSRAGISEDTQYF.

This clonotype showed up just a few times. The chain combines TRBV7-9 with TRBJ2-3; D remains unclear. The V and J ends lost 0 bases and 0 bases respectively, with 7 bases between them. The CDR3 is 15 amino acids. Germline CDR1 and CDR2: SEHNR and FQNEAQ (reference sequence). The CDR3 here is CASSLALPSTDTQYF. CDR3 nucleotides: TGTGCCAGCAGCTTAGCGCTTCCTAGCACAGATACGCAGTATTTT.

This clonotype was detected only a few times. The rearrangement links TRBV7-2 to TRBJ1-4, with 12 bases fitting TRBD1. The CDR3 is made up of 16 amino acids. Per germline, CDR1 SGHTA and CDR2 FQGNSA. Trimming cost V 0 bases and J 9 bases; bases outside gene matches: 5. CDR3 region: CASSLAAGQGAQKLFF. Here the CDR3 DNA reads TGTGCCAGCAGCTTAGCCGCGGGACAGGGGGCGCAAAAACTGTTTTTT.

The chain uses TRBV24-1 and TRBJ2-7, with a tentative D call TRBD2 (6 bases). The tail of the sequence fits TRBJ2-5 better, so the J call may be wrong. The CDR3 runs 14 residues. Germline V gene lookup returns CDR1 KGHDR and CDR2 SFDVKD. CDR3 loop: CATSLGGATETQYF. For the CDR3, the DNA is TGTGCCACCAGCCTGGGGGGAGCGACGGAGACCCAGTACTTC.

The CDR3 region has the DNA TGTGCCAGCTCACCCATGGGCCTCCCAGATACGCAGTATTTT. Residues: CASSPMGLPDTQYF. V gene TRBV18 combines with J gene TRBJ2-3; D remains unclear. The V end lost 3 bases, the J end lost 4 bases, and 11 bases lay between the germline ends. CDR1 is KGHSH and CDR2 is LQKENI in the germline V gene. The CDR3 loop spans 14 amino acids. Based on the CDR3 plus reference TRBV18 and TRBJ2-3, the full variable domain is NAGVMQNPRHLVRRRGQEARLRCSPMKGHSHVYWYRQLPEEGLKFMVYLQKENIIDESGMPKERFSAEFPKEGPSILRIQQVVRGDSAAYFCASSPMGLPDTQYFGPGTRLTVL.

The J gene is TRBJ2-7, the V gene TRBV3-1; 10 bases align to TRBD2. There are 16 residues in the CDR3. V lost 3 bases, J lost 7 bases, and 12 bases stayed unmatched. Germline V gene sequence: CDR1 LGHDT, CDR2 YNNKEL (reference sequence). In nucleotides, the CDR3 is TGTGCCAGCAGCCAGGAAGGTCTAGCGGGAGCCCAGGAGCAGTACTTC. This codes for CASSQEGLAGAQEQYF.

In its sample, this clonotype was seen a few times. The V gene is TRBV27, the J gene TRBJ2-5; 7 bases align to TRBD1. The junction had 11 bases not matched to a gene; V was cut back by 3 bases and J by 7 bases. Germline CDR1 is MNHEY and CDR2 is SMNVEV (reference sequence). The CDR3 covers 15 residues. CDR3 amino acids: CASSFSTGARGTQYF. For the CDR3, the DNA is TGTGCCAGCAGTTTCTCCACAGGGGCAAGGGGGACCCAGTACTTC.

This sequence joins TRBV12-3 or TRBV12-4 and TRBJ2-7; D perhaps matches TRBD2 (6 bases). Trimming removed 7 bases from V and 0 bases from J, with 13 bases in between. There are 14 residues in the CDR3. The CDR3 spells CASTPEGGSYEQYF. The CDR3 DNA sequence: TGTGCCAGCACCCCGGAGGGAGGCTCCTACGAGCAGTACTTC.

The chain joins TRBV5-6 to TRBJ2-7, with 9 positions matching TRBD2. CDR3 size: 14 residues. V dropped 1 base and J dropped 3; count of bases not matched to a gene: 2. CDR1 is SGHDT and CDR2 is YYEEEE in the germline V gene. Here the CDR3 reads CASSLTLAGYEQYF. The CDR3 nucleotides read TGTGCCAGCAGCTTGACACTAGCGGGCTACGAGCAGTACTTC.